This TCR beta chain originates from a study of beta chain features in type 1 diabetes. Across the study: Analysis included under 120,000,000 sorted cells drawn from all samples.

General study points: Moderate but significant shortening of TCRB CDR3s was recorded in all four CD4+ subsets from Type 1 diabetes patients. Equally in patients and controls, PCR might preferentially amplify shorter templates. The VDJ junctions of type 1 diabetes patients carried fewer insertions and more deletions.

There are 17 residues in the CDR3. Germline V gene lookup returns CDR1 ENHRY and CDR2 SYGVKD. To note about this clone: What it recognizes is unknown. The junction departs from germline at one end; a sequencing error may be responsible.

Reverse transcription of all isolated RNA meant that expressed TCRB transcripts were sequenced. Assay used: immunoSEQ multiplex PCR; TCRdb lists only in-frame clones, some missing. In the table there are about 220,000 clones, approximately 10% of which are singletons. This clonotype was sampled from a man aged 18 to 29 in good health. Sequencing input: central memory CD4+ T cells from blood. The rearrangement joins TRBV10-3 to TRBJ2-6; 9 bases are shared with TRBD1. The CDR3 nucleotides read TGTGCCAGCAGTTCCGGGACAGGGACCTCTGGGGCCAACGTCCTGACTTTC. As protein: CASSSGTGTSGANVLTF.